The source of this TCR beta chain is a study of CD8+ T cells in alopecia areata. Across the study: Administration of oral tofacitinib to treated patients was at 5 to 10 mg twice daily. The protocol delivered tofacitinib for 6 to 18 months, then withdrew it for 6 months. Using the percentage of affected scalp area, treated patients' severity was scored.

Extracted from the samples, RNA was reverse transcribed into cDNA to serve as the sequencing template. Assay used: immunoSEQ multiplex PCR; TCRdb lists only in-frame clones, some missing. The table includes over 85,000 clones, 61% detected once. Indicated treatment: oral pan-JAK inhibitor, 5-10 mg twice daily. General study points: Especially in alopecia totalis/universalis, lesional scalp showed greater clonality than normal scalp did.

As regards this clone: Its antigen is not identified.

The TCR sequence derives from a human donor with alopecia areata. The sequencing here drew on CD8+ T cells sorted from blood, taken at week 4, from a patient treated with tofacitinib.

CDR3 bases: TGCGCCAGCAGCCCGCCGGGGAGCACAGATACGCAGTATTTT. Translating gives CASSPPGSTDTQYF. V gene TRBV4-1 combines with J gene TRBJ2-3; maybe TRBD2 (5 bases). V shed 4 bases and J shed 0 bases, with 8 bases lying between them. The germline V gene encodes CDR1 MGHRA and CDR2 YSYEKL. The CDR3 loop spans 14 amino acids.